The 10 T cell receptor beta chains listed next were all sequenced from one sample in a study of neoadjuvant anti-PD-1 for oral cavity cancer. Time point indicated: after neoadjuvant nivolumab, at surgical resection. Here immunoSEQ multiplex PCR was the method, and the copy in TCRdb shows in-frame clones only, minus some. The sample lists more than 25,000 clones; about 80% were seen once. The sample in question was PBMCs, obtained after nivolumab (anti-PD-1) treatment. These receptors were obtained from a person between 40 and 79 years old with oral cavity squamous cell carcinoma.

This chain joins TRBV11-3 and TRBJ2-2; D not certain. The CDR3 consists of 18 residues. In germline, CDR1 is SGHNT, CDR2 YENEEA. Trimming pared 6 bases from V and 3 bases from J, leaving 23 bases between. This CDR3 is CASRIQTKRTIDTGELFF. CDR3 nucleotides: TGTGCCAGCAGAATACAAACAAAAAGAACAATCGACACCGGGGAGCTGTTTTTT.

The chain links TRBV6-6 to TRBJ1-5, with D uncertain. The germline V gene encodes CDR1 MNHNY and CDR2 SVGAGI (reference sequence). The CDR3 is made up of 14 amino acids. Trimming stripped 2 bases from V and 0 bases from J, with 5 bases between. This CDR3 is CASSYGRSNQPQHF. In DNA form, the CDR3 reads TGTGCCAGCAGTTACGGCCGTAGCAATCAGCCCCAGCATTTT.

V gene TRBV18 combines with J gene TRBJ2-3, with D unresolved. Trimming stripped 1 base from V and 1 base from J, with 9 bases between. Germline V gene sequence: CDR1 KGHSH, CDR2 LQKENI. The CDR3 consists of 15 residues. This chain's CDR3 is CASSPRYIGTDTQYF. CDR3 coding DNA: TGTGCCAGCTCACCACGGTACATTGGCACAGATACGCAGTATTTT.

The V gene is TRBV29-1, the J gene TRBJ2-3, with D possibly TRBD2 on 6 matching bases. The ends were cut back, 4 bases at V and 4 bases at J, with 15 bases in the middle. The CDR3 runs 14 residues. Germline values: CDR1 SQVTM, CDR2 ANQGSEA. DNA of the CDR3: TGCAGCGTTGCGGCTAGCGTAGGTGCAGATACGCAGTATTTT. Translation: CSVAASVGADTQYF.

The CDR3: CASSQGPGTGNTIYF. DNA of the CDR3: TGCGCCAGCAGCCAAGGTCCGGGTACTGGAAACACCATATATTTT. The rearrangement uses TRBV4-3 and TRBJ1-3; unclear D gene. CDR1 is LGHNA, CDR2 YSLEER, per germline. CDR3 length: 15 residues. V shed 1 base and J shed 2 bases, with 9 bases lying between them.

This clone was seen more than once but under ten times. The gene calls are TRBV7-2 and TRBJ2-3; TRBD2 matches 11 bases. Germline CDR1 is SGHTA and CDR2 is FQGNSA. The CDR3 extends over 16 amino acids. V shed 5 bases, J shed 0 bases, and the junction held 4 bases outside the gene matches. CDR3 protein: CASSRLAGGSTDTQYF. CDR3 bases: TGTGCCAGCAGCCGCTTAGCGGGGGGGAGCACAGATACGCAGTATTTT.

This clone was picked up a small number of times. The V gene is TRBV7-9, the J gene TRBJ1-4; tentative D call: TRBD1 (5 bases). The CDR3 is 16 amino acids. Trimming took 4 bases from V and 0 from J, leaving 12 bases between them. Looked up from germline, CDR1 is SEHNR and CDR2 is FQNEAQ (reference sequence). The CDR3 is CASSYPGDPTNEKLFF. In DNA form, the CDR3 reads TGTGCCAGCAGCTATCCGGGGGACCCAACTAATGAAAAACTGTTTTTT.

The gene calls are TRBV6-1 and TRBJ1-4; a weak D match, TRBD1 (5 bases). CDR3 length equals 14 residues. Deletions cut 6 bases from V and 4 bases from J, with 12 bases between. CDR1 is MNHNS, CDR2 SASEGT, per germline. The CDR3 loop is CASRLGTGNEKLFF. The CDR3 DNA is TGTGCCAGCAGGCTGGGGACGGGTAATGAAAAACTGTTTTTT.

The table lists this clone with a few counts. The V gene is TRBV2, the J gene TRBJ2-2; weak D call: TRBD2 (5 bases). V lost 4 bases and J lost 3, with 6 bases in between. The CDR3 is 13 residues long. The germline V gene has CDR1 SNHLY and CDR2 FYNNEI. This CDR3 reads CASSGGYTGELFF. CDR3 nucleotides: TGTGCCAGCAGTGGAGGGTACACCGGGGAGCTGTTTTTT.

Only a few counts were recorded for this clone. CDR3 bases: TGCAGCGTTGAGGGAGGGACAAAAGACAACGTCCTGACTTTC. This translates into CSVEGGTKDNVLTF. V usage is TRBV29-1 and J usage is TRBJ2-6; tentative D call: TRBD2 (7 bases). CDR3 length: 14 residues. Germline V lookup: CDR1 SQVTM, CDR2 ANQGSEA. With 3 bases removed from V and 9 bases from J, the gap between germline ends came to 15 bases.